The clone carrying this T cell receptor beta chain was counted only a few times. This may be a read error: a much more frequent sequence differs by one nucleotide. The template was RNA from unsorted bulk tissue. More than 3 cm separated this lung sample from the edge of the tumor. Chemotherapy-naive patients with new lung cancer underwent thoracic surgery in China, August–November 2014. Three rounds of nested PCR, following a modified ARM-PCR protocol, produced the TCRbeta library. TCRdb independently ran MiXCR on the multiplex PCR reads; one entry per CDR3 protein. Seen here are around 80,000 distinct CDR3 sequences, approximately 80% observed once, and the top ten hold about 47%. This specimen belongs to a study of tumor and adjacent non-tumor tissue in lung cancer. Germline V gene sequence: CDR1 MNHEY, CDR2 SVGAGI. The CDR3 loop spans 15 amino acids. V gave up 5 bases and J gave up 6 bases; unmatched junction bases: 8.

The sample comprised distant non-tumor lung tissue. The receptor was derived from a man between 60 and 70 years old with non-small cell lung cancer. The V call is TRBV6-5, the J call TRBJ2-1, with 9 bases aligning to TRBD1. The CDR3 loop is CASSTGTGSINEQFF. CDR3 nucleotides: TGTGCCAGCAGTACCGGGACAGGGAGCATCAATGAGCAGTTCTTC.